This T cell receptor beta chain was identified in a study of blood T cells in healthy people across ages. Then a second PCR, running roughly 7 to 12 cycles, was carried out with a sample-barcoded 5' primer and a J-beta primer mix. TCRdb ran MiXCR on the 5' RACE reads and lists one entry per CDR3 protein. Seen here are about 1 million distinct CDR3 sequences, 45% observed once, and the top ten hold under 20%. As to this clonotype: Its antigen is currently unknown.

The donors, aged roughly 6 to 90, were healthy Caucasians from Russia. The draw of peripheral blood yielded ten milliliters from each donor. Whole-study results and caveats: Roughly linear declines in TCR beta diversity per million T cells occurred with age.

Trimming took off 4 bases at V and 0 bases at J, with 17 bases between the two ends. Per the germline V gene, CDR1 is MGHDK and CDR2 is SYGVNS. The CDR3 runs to 17 residues. This sequence was found in a woman in her sixties in good health. The chain uses TRBV25-1 and TRBJ2-3; perhaps D is TRBD1 or TRBD2 (5 bases each). Material: blood. CDR3 amino acids: CASSVGDFVSSTDTQYF. As DNA, the CDR3 is TGTGCCAGCAGTGTGGGGGATTTTGTGTCCAGCACAGATACGCAGTATTTT.